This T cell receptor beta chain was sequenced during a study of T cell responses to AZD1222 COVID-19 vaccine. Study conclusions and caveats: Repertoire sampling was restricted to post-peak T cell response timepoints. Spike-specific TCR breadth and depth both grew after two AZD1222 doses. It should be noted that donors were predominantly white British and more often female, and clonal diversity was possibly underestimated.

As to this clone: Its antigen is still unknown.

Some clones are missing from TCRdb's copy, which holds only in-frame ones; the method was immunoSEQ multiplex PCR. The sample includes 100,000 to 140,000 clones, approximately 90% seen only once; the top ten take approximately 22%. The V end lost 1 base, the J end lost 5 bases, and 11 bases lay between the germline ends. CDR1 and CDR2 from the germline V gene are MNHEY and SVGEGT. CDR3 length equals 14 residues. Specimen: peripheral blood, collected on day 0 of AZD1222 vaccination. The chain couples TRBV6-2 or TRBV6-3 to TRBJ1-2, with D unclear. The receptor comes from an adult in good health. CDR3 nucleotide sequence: TGTGCCAGCAGTTACTACGGGGAAGGGTATGGCTACACCTTC. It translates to CASSYYGEGYGYTF.